The 12 T cell receptor beta chains in this list originate from one sample, sequenced in a study of CD8+ T cells in alopecia areata. Once RNA had been extracted, it was reverse transcribed into cDNA to act as the sequencing template. Profiled with immunoSEQ multiplex PCR; TCRdb holds only in-frame clones, not every one. Altogether roughly 260,000 clones were found in the sample, and no singletons occur. CD4, CD8alpha, NKG2D, NKG2ACE and other markers were used to sort pooled cutaneous lymph node cells. The sequenced material came from CD4+ T cells sorted from a lymph node. Receptors were obtained from a C3H/HeJ mouse with alopecia areata. This strain has MHC haplotype H2-k.

This clone was detected a few times. The genes and germline here are from mouse. The read stops 4 residues short of the end of the CDR3; the missing end is completed from the germline J gene. V and J are TRBV17 and TRBJ2-7, with 9 bases matching TRBD2. This CDR3 comprises 15 residues. The germline CDR1 and CDR2 sequences are MNHDT and YYDKIL. The CDR3 DNA, read in part, is TGTGCTAGCAGTAGAGACGGGACTGGGAGGGAT. Translated: CASSRDGTGRD. The whole CDR3 protein reads CASSRDGTGRDEQYF.

This clone was counted ten times or more. Gene and germline names: mouse. Read sequence stops 4 residues before the CDR3 end, and the germline J gene provides the missing end. This sequence joins TRBV1 and TRBJ2-7; 10 nucleotides line up with TRBD2. The CDR3 totals 13 residues. The germline CDR1 and CDR2 sequences are NSQYPW and LRSPGD (reference sequence). CDR3 DNA, as far as it was read: TGCACCTGCAGTCCGACTGGGGGGTAT. This gives the protein CTCSPTGGY. The whole CDR3 sequence reads CTCSPTGGYEQYF.

Remarks on this clone: The genes and germline here are from mouse. The read ends 3 residues before the CDR3 terminus; that terminus is restored from the germline J gene. The chain employs TRBV19 and TRBJ1-6, with no clear D. TRBJ1-6 is placed among ORFs of uncertain function. CDR3 length: 14 amino acids. V was cut by 5 bases and J by 4 bases, with 10 bases left in between. The germline CDR1 and CDR2 sequences are FNHDT and SITEND (reference sequence). Partial CDR3 DNA: TGTGCCAGCAGACCCAGAATTTATAATTCGCCC. It translates to CASRPRIYNSP. The full CDR3 protein is CASRPRIYNSPLYF.

This clone appeared a few times. Gene labels here are mouse ones. The sequence runs out 4 residues before the end of the CDR3; the remainder is reconstructed from the germline J gene. The same CDR3 also results from other DNA sequences found in this sample. J is TRBJ1-1 and V is TRBV13-2; the D is unclear. The CDR3 spans 13 residues. V was cut by 0 bases and J by 3 bases, with 6 bases left in between. The germline V gene encodes CDR1 NNHNN and CDR2 SYGAGS (reference sequence). The CDR3 is CASGDVRDTEVFF. CDR3 bases read: TGTGCCAGCGGTGATGTGAGGGACACA.

A few counts support this clone. All gene names here are mouse names. With the read ending 4 residues before the CDR3 end, the germline J gene is used to fill in that end. Different DNA sequences within this sample yield the same CDR3. The chain couples TRBV19 to TRBJ2-2; TRBD1 matches at 10 bases. This CDR3 has 15 amino acids. V shed 4 bases, J shed 4 bases, and the junction held 4 bases outside the gene matches. Per germline, CDR1 FNHDT and CDR2 SITEND (reference sequence). Partial CDR3 DNA: TGTGCCAGCAGTCGACAGGGGGCGAGCACCGGG. Protein product: CASSRQGASTG. The whole CDR3 region reads CASSRQGASTGQLYF.

On this clone: The germline and genes are mouse ones. Read data end 4 residues before the CDR3 end; the end is taken from the germline J gene. This chain joins TRBV13-2 and TRBJ2-4; the match to TRBD1 covers 8 bases. V trimming: 1 base; J trimming: 2 bases; junction bases outside the gene matches: 3. The CDR3 totals 15 residues. Germline assignment: CDR1 NNHNN and CDR2 SYGAGS (reference sequence). CDR3 loop: CASGDPGGFQNTLYF. CDR3 bases read: TGTGCCAGCGGTGATCCAGGGGGCTTTCAAAAC.

This clone was found many times. All gene names here are mouse names. The CDR3 end falls 4 residues outside the read, so it is completed with the germline J gene. Other DNA sequences in the sample encode the same CDR3. V gene TRBV19 combines with J gene TRBJ1-1; 7 bases align to TRBD1. The CDR3 has 13 residues. V dropped 5 bases and J dropped 0; count of bases not matched to a gene: 1. Germline-derived CDR1 and CDR2 are FNHDT and SITEND (reference sequence). The CDR3 reads CASRDRANTEVFF. Incomplete CDR3 DNA: TGTGCCAGCAGAGACAGGGCAAACACA.

There are a few counts of this clone. Mouse gene names apply. The covered CDR3 bases are TGTGCCAGCAGTGACGTCACCGGGACAGGGGGAAACTCC. Protein sequence: CASSDVTGTGGNS. The whole CDR3 sequence reads CASSDVTGTGGNSDYTF. The V call is TRBV13-1, the J call TRBJ1-2, with 11 bases fitting TRBD1. The read falls 4 residues short of the CDR3 end, and the missing part is taken from the germline J gene. The CDR3 length is 17 residues. Germline V gives CDR1 NSHNY, CDR2 SYGAGN. V was clipped by 2 bases and J by 1 base; unmatched bases: 7.

This clone was counted at least ten times. Mouse gene names apply. From the germline J gene comes the end of the CDR3, since the read stops 4 residues before it. V is TRBV17 and J is TRBJ2-3; 8 bases align to TRBD2. The germline gives CDR1 MNHDT, CDR2 YYDKIL. J was trimmed by 4 bases and V by 3 bases; bases with no gene match: 3. There are 14 residues in the CDR3. CDR3 bases read: TGTGCTAGCAGTAGCGGGGGGGGCCCAGAA. Its protein product is CASSSGGGPE. The CDR3 in full is CASSSGGGPETLYF.

The table lists this clone with a few counts. Gene labels here are mouse ones. The CDR3 is cut off 4 residues early in the read; its end comes from the germline J gene. The chain employs TRBV13-3 and TRBJ1-1, with D unclear. The V gene lost 3 bases and the J gene lost 1 base, with 7 bases spanning the gap. The CDR3 is 13 amino acids. Germline lookup yields CDR1 NNHDY and CDR2 SYVADS. The part of the CDR3 DNA that was read is TGTGCCAGCAGTGTGCCAGTAAACACA. Protein: CASSVPVNT. The whole CDR3 protein is CASSVPVNTEVFF.

This clone was detected a few times. The genes are named according to mouse. The read ends 4 residues shy of where the CDR3 ends; the end is completed using the germline J gene. The same CDR3 can be traced to other DNA sequences in this sample. This rearrangement joins TRBV13-1 to TRBJ2-2, with 8 bases identical to TRBD1. Germline CDR1 and CDR2: NSHNY and SYGAGN. The CDR3 is 15 amino acids. V lost 5 bases to trimming and J lost 1 base; unmatched junction nucleotides: 4. The CDR3 is CASRTGTGNTGQLYF. CDR3 DNA, as far as it was read: TGTGCCAGCAGGACCGGGACAGGAAACACCGGG.

There are many counts of this clone. Genes here carry mouse names. This same CDR3 is encoded by further DNA sequences in the sample. The CDR3 region is CASSEDRGNSPLYF. Partial CDR3 DNA: TGTGCCAGCAGTGAAGACAGGGGTAATTCGCCC. The chain has TRBV13-1 and TRBJ1-6, with 8 bases aligning to TRBD1. The read terminates 3 residues ahead of where the CDR3 ends, so the germline J gene completes it. TRBJ1-6 is an ORF; its function is uncertain. J lost 6 bases, V lost 2 bases, and 1 base had no gene match. The V gene's germline CDR1 is NSHNY and CDR2 SYGAGN. The CDR3 runs 14 residues.